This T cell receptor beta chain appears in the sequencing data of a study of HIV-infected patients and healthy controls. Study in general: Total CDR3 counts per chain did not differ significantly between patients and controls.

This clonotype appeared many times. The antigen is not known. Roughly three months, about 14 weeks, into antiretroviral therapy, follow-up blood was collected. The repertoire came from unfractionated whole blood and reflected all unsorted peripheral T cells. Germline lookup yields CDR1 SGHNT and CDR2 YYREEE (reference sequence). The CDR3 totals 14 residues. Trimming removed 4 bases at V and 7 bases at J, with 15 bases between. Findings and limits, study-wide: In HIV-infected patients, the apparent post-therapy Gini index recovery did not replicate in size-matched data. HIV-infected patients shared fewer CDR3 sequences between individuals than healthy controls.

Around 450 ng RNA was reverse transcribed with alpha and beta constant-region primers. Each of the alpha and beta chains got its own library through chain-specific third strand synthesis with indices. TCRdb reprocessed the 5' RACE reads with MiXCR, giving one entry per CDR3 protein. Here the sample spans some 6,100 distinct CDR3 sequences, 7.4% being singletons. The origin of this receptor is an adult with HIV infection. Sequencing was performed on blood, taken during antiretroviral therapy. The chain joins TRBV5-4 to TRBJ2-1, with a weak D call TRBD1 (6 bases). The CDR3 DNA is TGTGCCAGCAGCCGGCAGGGGTGGGAAAATGAGCAGTTCTTC. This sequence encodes CASSRQGWENEQFF.